This T cell receptor (beta chain) was recovered during a study of blood T cell repertoires in COVID-19. Overall study: Samples of COVID-19 (acute and convalescent) were obtained from the United States, Italy and Spain.

Looked up from germline, CDR1 is DFQATT and CDR2 is SNEGSKA (reference sequence). J lost 4 bases, V lost 3 bases, and 12 bases had no gene match. This CDR3 has 16 residues. Original data processing: Counts of nucleated cells, estimated from reference gene primer amplification, were obtained. Measured with immunoSEQ multiplex PCR; TCRdb has only the in-frame clones, and not every one. The DNA gave D and trimming, while V, J and clone size come from that table. The sample holds roughly 430,000 clones; roughly 90% are singletons and the top ten take about 1.4%. Those who participated ranged in age from roughly 18 to 95 years and resided in about two dozen US areas. Clinical history as reported by participants underpinned cohort assignment.

The TCR sequence derives from a woman between 18 and 29 years old who had been exposed to COVID-19. The sample consisted of PBMCs or T cells enriched from blood (not recorded which). The V call is TRBV20-1, the J call TRBJ2-3, with 8 bases aligning to TRBD2. CDR3 protein: CSASGAPGTSPDTQYF. In DNA, the CDR3 is TGCAGTGCTAGTGGGGCCCCCGGGACTAGTCCAGATACGCAGTATTTT.